The next 10 T cell receptor beta chains were all read from a single sample in a study of early T cells in non-severe SARS-CoV-2 infection. TCRdb used MiXCR to reprocess the 5' RACE reads, holding one entry per CDR3 protein. The sample lists roughly 53,000 distinct CDR3 sequences, around 9.3% occurring once. Sequences were obtained from whole blood. All receptors derive from an adult who was a healthcare worker with PCR-confirmed SARS-CoV-2 infection or an uninfected control (not recorded which).

This clonotype was seen a handful of times. The chain has TRBV29-1 and TRBJ2-7, with D unclear. Germline V gene data show CDR1 as SQVTM and CDR2 as ANQGSEA. The V gene lost 0 bases and the J gene lost 2 bases, with 14 bases spanning the gap. The CDR3 is 15 residues long. The CDR3 protein is CSVEDPNREAYEQYF. CDR3 bases: TGCAGCGTTGAAGACCCAAATCGCGAGGCCTACGAGCAGTACTTC.

This clonotype was recorded many times. The V call is TRBV14, the J call TRBJ2-3; D call uncertain. The germline V and J ends were trimmed by 5 bases and 2 bases, with 14 bases remaining between them. There are 15 residues in the CDR3. Germline loops: CDR1 SGHDN, CDR2 FVKESK. This chain's CDR3 is CASSSPTALTDTQYF. The CDR3, as DNA: TGTGCCAGCAGCTCCCCTACAGCCCTCACAGATACGCAGTATTTT.

The table lists this clonotype with many counts. The chain employs TRBV20-1 and TRBJ1-4; 12 bases agree with TRBD1. The germline CDR1 and CDR2 sequences are DFQATT and SNEGSKA (reference sequence). V dropped 4 bases and J dropped 7; count of bases not matched to a gene: 7. This CDR3 has 15 residues. CDR3 DNA: TGCAGTGCTACAGGGACAGGGGGCCGGGGTGAAAAACTGTTTTTT. Amino acids: CSATGTGGRGEKLFF.

This rearrangement joins TRBV20-1 to TRBJ2-7, with D uncertain. V was shortened by 6 bases and J by 3 bases, with 12 bases between the two germline ends. The CDR3 sequence is 12 residues long. Germline CDR1 and CDR2: DFQATT and SNEGSKA (reference sequence). Here the CDR3 reads CSAMLADYEQYF. In nucleotides, the CDR3 is TGCAGTGCGATGTTGGCGGACTACGAGCAGTACTTC.

The CDR3 region has the DNA TGCAGCGTGGCCCCAACAGGGACCGGGGAGCTGTTTTTT. Amino acids: CSVAPTGTGELFF. The genes are TRBV29-1 and TRBJ2-2, with a weak D call TRBD1 (6 bases). This CDR3 contains 13 residues. Germline CDR1 reads SQVTM; CDR2 reads ANQGSEA. V was clipped by 6 bases and J by 5 bases, with 13 bases between them.

J is TRBJ1-1 and V is TRBV10-3, with TRBD1 as a possible D gene (5 bases). With 5 bases removed from V and 3 bases from J, the gap between germline ends came to 19 bases. Germline V gene data show CDR1 as ENHRY and CDR2 as SYGVKD. There are 16 residues in the CDR3. CDR3 sequence (DNA): TGTGCCATCAGTCTTTGGGGGGGGACCATGGACACTGAAGCTTTCTTT. Translated, it gives CAISLWGGTMDTEAFF.

This clonotype came up many times. This chain connects TRBV4-2 to TRBJ2-1, with unresolved D. Germline loops: CDR1 LGHNA, CDR2 YNFKEQ. The CDR3 sequence is 14 residues long. The V gene lost 6 bases and the J gene lost 8 bases, with 17 bases spanning the gap. CDR3 loop: CASRTWISQDEQFF. CDR3 bases: TGTGCCAGCAGAACCTGGATTAGCCAGGATGAGCAGTTCTTC.

This clonotype was detected ten times or more. The V gene is TRBV4-2, the J gene TRBJ2-5; TRBD2 aligns across 9 bases. Germline-derived CDR1 and CDR2 are LGHNA and YNFKEQ. The CDR3 sequence is 16 residues long. V shed 0 bases, J shed 5 bases, and the junction held 7 bases outside the gene matches. CDR3 coding DNA: TGTGCCAGCAGCCAAGATTCTAGCGGGATGGGTGAGACCCAGTACTTC. This gives the protein CASSQDSSGMGETQYF.

This clonotype was counted at least ten times. The chain recombines TRBV20-1 with TRBJ2-5; 10 positions match TRBD2. The germline gives CDR1 DFQATT, CDR2 SNEGSKA (reference sequence). With 3 bases clipped from V and 5 bases from J, the junction kept 9 bases outside the gene matches. This CDR3 spans 15 amino acids. The CDR3 DNA reads TGCAGTGCTAGCGCTAGCGGGAGAAATTTGGAGACCCAGTACTTC. Its protein product is CSASASGRNLETQYF.

Many counts were recorded for this clonotype. The gene calls are TRBV4-3 and TRBJ2-6, with unresolved D. The CDR3 consists of 17 residues. Looked up from germline, CDR1 is LGHNA and CDR2 is YSLEER. V lost 2 bases and J 2 bases, leaving 13 bases between the germline ends. CDR3 bases: TGCGCCAGCAGCCAATACAGAGAGAGGACTGGGGCCAACGTCCTGACTTTC. Protein: CASSQYRERTGANVLTF.